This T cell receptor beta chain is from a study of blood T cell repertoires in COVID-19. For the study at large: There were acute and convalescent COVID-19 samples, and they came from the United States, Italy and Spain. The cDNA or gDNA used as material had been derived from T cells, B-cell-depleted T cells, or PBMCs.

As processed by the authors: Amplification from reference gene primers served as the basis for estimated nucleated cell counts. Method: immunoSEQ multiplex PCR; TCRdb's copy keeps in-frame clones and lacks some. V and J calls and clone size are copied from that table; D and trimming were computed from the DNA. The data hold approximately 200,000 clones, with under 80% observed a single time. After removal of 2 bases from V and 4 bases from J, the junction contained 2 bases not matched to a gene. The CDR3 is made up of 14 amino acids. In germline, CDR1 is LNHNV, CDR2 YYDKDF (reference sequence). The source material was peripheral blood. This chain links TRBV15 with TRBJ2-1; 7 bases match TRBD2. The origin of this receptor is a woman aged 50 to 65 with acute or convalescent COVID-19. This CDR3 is CATSRTSVYNEQFF. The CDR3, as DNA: TGTGCCACCAGCAGAACTAGCGTATACAATGAGCAGTTCTTC.